This record concerns one T cell receptor beta chain sequence. Its antigen is not identified. Within Nashville, Tennessee resided all donors, each a Caucasian adult. The sample comes from a study of shared clonotypes between healthy human individuals. Study observations and caveats: Unshared clonotypes carried lower generation probabilities than those common to all four donors.

The deep-level immunoSEQ assay was used. Methods used by the authors: Junction-only sequences produced by ImmunoSEQ had no quality scores, so filtering differed. The protocol was immunoSEQ multiplex PCR, while the TCRdb copy is restricted to in-frame clones and leaves out a portion. D and trimming come from the DNA, and the V and J calls and clone size come from that table. Among approximately 2.4 million clones listed, approximately 95% were seen once. Sample: naive CD4+ T cells sorted from blood. Subset described: CD45RA+ positively selected. This clonotype originated in a young man in good health.

The chain's CDR3 is CASSSWGAGDQGNVLTF. The CDR3 bases are TGTGCCAGCAGTTCCTGGGGGGCGGGGGACCAAGGCAACGTCCTGACTTTC. J is TRBJ2-6 and V is TRBV27, with D tentatively TRBD2 (7 bases). Germline loops: CDR1 MNHEY, CDR2 SMNVEV (reference sequence). Between the trimmed V and J ends, which lost 4 bases and 9 bases, there was a span of 22 bases. The CDR3 is 17 amino acids.